This entry features one TCR beta chain sequence. Additional DNA sequences in this sample encode the identical CDR3. Libraries were prepared by immunoSEQ multiplex PCR; TCRdb keeps only in-frame clonotypes and omits some of them. The sample has under 140,000 clones, about 80% seen once; the top ten hold 3.8%. The data stem from a study of blood T cell repertoires in COVID-19. Study summary: Italy, Spain and the United States were the sources of the convalescent and acute COVID-19 samples.

The TCR comes from a woman of 80 years or more with acute or convalescent COVID-19. Sequencing input: peripheral blood.

DNA for the CDR3: TGTGCCAGCAGTAAGGACAGGGTGGAAGAGACCCAGTACTTC. This codes for CASSKDRVEETQYF. This chain uses TRBV27 with TRBJ2-5, with 8 nucleotides matching TRBD1. CDR3 length: 14 amino acids. Trimming removed 5 bases from V and 3 bases from J; junction bases left unmatched: 5. Germline V gene sequence: CDR1 MNHEY, CDR2 SMNVEV (reference sequence).